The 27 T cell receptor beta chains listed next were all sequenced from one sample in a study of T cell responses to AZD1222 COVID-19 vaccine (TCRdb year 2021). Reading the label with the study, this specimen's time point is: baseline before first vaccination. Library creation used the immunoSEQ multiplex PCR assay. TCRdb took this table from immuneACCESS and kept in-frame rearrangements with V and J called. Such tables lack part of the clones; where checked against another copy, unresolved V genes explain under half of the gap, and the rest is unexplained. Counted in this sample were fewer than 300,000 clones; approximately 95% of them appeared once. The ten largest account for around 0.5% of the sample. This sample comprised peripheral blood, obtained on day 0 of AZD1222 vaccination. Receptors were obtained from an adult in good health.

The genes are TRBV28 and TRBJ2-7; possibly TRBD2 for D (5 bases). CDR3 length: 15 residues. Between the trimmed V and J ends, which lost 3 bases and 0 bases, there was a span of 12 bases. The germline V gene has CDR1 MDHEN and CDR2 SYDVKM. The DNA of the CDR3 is TGTGCCAGCAGTTTCGGAGGCGACTACTCCTACGAGCAGTACTTC. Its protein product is CASSFGGDYSYEQYF. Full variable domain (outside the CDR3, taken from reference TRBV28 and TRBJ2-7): DVKVTQSSRYLVKRTGEKVFLECVQDMDHENMFWYRQDPGLGLRLIYFSYDVKMKEKGDIPEGYSVSREKKERFSLILESASTNQTSMYLCASSFGGDYSYEQYFGPGTRLTVT.

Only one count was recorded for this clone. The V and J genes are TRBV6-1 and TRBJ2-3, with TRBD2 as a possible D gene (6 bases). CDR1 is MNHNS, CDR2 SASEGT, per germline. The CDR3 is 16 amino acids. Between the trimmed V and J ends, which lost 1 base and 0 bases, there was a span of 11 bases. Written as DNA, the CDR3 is TGTGCCAGCAGTGAAGTAGTGGGAGGAAGCACAGATACGCAGTATTTT. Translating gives CASSEVVGGSTDTQYF.

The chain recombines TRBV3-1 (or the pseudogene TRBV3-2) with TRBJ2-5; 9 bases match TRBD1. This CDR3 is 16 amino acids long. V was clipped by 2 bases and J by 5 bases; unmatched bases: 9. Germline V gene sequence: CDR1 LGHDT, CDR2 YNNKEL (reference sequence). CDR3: CASSQYPTGGSETQYF. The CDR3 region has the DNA TGTGCCAGCAGCCAATACCCGACAGGGGGTTCGGAGACCCAGTACTTC.

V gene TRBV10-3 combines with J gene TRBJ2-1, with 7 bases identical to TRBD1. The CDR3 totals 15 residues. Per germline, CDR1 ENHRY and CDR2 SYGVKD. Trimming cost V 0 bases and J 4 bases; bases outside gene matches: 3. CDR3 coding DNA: TGTGCCATCAGTGAGTCGAGGGGACAGTACAATGAGCAGTTCTTC. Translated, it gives CAISESRGQYNEQFF.

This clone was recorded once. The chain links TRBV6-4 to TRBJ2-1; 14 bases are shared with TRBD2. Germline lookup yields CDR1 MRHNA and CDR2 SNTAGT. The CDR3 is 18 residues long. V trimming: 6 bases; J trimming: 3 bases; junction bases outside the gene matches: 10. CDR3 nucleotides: TGTGCCAGCAGCCCCTCCGGACTAGCGGGAGGCGGCTACAATGAGCAGTTCTTC. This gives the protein CASSPSGLAGGGYNEQFF.

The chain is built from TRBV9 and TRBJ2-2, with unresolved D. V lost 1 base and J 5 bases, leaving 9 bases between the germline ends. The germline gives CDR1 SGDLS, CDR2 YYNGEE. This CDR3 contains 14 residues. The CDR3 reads CASSVQSITGELFF. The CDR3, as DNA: TGTGCCAGCAGCGTACAGTCGATAACCGGGGAGCTGTTTTTT. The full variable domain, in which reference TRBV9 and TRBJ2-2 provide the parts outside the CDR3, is DSGVTQTPKHLITATGQRVTLRCSPRSGDLSVYWYQQSLDQGLQFLIQYYNGEERAKGNILERFSAQQFPDLHSELNLSSLELGDSALYFCASSVQSITGELFFGEGSRLTVL.

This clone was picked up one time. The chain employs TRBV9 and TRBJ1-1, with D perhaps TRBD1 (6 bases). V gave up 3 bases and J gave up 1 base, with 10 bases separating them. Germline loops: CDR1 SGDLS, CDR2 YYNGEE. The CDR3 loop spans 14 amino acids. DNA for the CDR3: TGTGCCAGCAGCGCCGGACAGAGGAACACTGAAGCTTTCTTT. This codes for CASSAGQRNTEAFF.

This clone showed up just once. The CDR3 is CASSSGGVSYGYTF. The CDR3, as DNA: TGTGCCAGCAGTTCGGGGGGGGTCAGTTATGGCTACACCTTC. The gene calls are TRBV27 and TRBJ1-2; possibly TRBD1 for D (5 bases). Germline V lookup: CDR1 MNHEY, CDR2 SMNVEV (reference sequence). Trimming stripped 4 bases from V and 5 bases from J, with 14 bases between. There are 14 residues in the CDR3.

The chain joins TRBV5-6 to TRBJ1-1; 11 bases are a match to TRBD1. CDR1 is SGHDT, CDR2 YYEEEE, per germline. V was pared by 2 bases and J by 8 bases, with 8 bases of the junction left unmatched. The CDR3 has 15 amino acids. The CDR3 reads CASSFGGQGALEAFF. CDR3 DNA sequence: TGTGCCAGCAGCTTTGGTGGACAGGGGGCGTTGGAAGCTTTCTTT.

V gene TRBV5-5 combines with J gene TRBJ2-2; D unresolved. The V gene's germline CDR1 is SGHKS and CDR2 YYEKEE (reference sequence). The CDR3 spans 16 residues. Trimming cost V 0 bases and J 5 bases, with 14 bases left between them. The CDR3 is CASSLDWQVWTGELFF. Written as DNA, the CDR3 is TGTGCCAGCAGCTTGGATTGGCAGGTCTGGACCGGGGAGCTGTTTTTT.

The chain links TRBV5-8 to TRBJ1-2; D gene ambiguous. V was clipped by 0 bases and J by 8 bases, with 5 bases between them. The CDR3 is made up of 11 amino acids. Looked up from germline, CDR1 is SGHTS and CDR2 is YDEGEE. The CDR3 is CASSLAEGYTF. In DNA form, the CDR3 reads TGTGCCAGCAGCTTGGCAGAAGGCTACACCTTC.

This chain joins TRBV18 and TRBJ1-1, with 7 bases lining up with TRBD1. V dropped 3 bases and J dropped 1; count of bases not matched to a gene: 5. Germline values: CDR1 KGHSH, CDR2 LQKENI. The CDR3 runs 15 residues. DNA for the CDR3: TGTGCCAGCTCACCCGGGACAGACGCGAACACTGAAGCTTTCTTT. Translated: CASSPGTDANTEAFF. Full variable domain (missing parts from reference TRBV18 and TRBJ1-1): NAGVMQNPRHLVRRRGQEARLRCSPMKGHSHVYWYRQLPEEGLKFMVYLQKENIIDESGMPKERFSAEFPKEGPSILRIQQVVRGDSAAYFCASSPGTDANTEAFFGQGTRLTVV.

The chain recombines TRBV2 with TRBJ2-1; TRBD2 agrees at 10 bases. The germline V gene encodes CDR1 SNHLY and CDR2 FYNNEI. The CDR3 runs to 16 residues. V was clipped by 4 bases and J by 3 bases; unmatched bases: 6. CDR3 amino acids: CASSGTSGPNYNEQFF. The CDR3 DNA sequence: TGTGCCAGCAGTGGGACTAGCGGACCGAACTACAATGAGCAGTTCTTC.

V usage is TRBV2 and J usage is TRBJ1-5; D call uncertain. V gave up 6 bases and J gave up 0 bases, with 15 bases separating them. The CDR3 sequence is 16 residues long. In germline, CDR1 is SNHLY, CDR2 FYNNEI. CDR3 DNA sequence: TGTGCCAGCAGCCGCATACATCGTTATAGCAATCAGCCCCAGCATTTT. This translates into CASSRIHRYSNQPQHF. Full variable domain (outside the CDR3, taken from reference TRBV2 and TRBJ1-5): EPEVTQTPSHQVTQMGQEVILRCVPISNHLYFYWYRQILGQKVEFLVSFYNNEISEKSEIFDDQFSVERPDGSNFTLKIRSTKLEDSAMYFCASSRIHRYSNQPQHFGDGTRLSIL.

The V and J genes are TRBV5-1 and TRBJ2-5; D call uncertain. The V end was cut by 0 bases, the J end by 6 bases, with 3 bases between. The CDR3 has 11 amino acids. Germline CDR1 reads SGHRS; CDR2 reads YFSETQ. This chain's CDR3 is CASSLEKTQYF. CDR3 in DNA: TGCGCCAGCAGCTTGGAGAAGACCCAGTACTTC.

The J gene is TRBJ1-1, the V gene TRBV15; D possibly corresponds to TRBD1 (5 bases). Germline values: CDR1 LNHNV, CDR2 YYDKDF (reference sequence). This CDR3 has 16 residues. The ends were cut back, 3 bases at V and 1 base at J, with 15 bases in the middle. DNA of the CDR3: TGTGCCACCAGCAGTAGTTCAGGGCCCTGGAACACTGAAGCTTTCTTT. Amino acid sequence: CATSSSSGPWNTEAFF.

The DNA of the CDR3 is TGTGCCACCAGCAGAGATATGGGACAGGGAGCCAAAAACATTCAGTACTTC. This gives the protein CATSRDMGQGAKNIQYF. The V gene is TRBV15, the J gene TRBJ2-4; TRBD1 matches at 9 bases. Trimming took 0 bases from V and 0 from J; bases not matched to a gene: 3. This CDR3 has 17 amino acids. Germline-derived CDR1 and CDR2 are LNHNV and YYDKDF (reference sequence).

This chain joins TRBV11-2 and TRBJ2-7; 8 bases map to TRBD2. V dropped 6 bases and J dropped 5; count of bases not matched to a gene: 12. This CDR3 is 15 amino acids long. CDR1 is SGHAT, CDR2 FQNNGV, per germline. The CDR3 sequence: CASRSGGGRLDEQYF. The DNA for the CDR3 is TGTGCCAGCAGATCGGGTGGCGGGAGGTTGGACGAGCAGTACTTC.

The CDR3 is CASSVEQGSYGYTF. Here the CDR3 DNA reads TGTGCCAGCAGCGTTGAACAGGGAAGCTATGGCTACACCTTC. The rearrangement links TRBV9 to TRBJ1-2; the D gene is possibly TRBD1 (6 bases). V lost 2 bases to trimming and J lost 4 bases, with 12 bases between them. CDR3 length: 14 residues. Germline CDR1 and CDR2: SGDLS and YYNGEE.

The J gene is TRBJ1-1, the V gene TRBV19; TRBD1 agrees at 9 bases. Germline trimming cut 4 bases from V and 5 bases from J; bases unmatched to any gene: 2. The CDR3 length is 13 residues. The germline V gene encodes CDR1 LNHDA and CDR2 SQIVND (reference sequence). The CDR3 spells CASSTGQGTEAFF. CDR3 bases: TGTGCCAGTAGTACAGGACAGGGGACTGAAGCTTTCTTT. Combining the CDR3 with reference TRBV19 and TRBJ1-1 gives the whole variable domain DGGITQSPKYLFRKEGQNVTLSCEQNLNHDAMYWYRQDPGQGLRLIYYSQIVNDFQKGDIAEGYSVSREKKESFPLTVTSAQKNPTAFYLCASSTGQGTEAFFGQGTRLTVV.

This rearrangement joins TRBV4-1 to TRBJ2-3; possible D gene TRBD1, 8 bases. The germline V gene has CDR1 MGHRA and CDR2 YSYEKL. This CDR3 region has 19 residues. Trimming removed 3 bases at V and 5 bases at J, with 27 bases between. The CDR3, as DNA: TGCGCCAGCAGCCAGGACTTCCCTCTCGACAGGGGCGGGAGAGATACGCAGTATTTT. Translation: CASSQDFPLDRGGRDTQYF.

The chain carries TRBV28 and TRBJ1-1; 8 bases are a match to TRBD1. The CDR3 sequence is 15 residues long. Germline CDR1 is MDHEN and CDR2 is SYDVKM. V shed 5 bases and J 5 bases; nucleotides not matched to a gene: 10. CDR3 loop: CASSIDYRGNTEAFF. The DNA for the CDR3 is TGTGCCAGCAGTATCGACTACAGGGGGAATACTGAAGCTTTCTTT.

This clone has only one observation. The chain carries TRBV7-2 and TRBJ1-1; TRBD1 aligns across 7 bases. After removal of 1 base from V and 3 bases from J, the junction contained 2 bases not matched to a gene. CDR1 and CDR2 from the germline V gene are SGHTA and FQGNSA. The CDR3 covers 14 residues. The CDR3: CASSLGTGYTEAFF. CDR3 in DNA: TGTGCCAGCAGCTTAGGGACAGGCTACACTGAAGCTTTCTTT. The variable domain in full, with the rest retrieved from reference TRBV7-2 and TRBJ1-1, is GAGVSQSPSNKVTEKGKDVELRCDPISGHTALYWYRQSLGQGLEFLIYFQGNSAPDKSGLPSDRFSAERTGGSVSTLTIQRTQQEDSAVYLCASSLGTGYTEAFFGQGTRLTVV.

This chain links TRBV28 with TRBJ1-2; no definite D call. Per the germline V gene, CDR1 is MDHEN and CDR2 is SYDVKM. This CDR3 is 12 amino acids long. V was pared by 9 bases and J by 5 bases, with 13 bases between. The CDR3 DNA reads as TGTGCCAGTCTCAAGCCAAGGTATGGCTACACCTTC. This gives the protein CASLKPRYGYTF.

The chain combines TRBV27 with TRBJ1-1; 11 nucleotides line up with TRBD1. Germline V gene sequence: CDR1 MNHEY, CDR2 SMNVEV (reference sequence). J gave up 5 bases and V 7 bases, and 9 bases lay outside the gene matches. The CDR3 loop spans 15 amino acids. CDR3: CASIGQGARVTEAFF. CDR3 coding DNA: TGTGCCAGCATTGGACAGGGGGCGCGTGTGACTGAAGCTTTCTTT.

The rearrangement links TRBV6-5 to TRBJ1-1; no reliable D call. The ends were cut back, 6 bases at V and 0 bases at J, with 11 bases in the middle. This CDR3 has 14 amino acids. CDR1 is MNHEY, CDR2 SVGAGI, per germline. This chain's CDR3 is CASSLPFLNTEAFF. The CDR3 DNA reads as TGTGCCAGCAGCCTCCCCTTTTTGAACACTGAAGCTTTCTTT.

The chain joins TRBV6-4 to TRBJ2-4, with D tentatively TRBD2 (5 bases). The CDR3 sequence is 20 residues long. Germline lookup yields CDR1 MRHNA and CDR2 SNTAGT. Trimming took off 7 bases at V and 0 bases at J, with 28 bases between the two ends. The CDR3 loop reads CASIPALRADGPGAKNIQYF. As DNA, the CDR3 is TGTGCCAGCATCCCGGCCTTGAGGGCCGATGGGCCGGGAGCCAAAAACATTCAGTACTTC.